In this sample, the clone carrying this TCR beta chain turned up many times. Germline V lookup: CDR1 SGHAT, CDR2 FQDESV (reference sequence). Trimming left V 6 bases short and J 7 bases short, with 18 bases between. The CDR3 is made up of 14 amino acids. Authors of the study amplified TCR beta CDR3 regions from RNA transcripts. Researchers ran a first-round RT-PCR on the TCR CDR3 using the HTBI primer set. TCRdb redid the calling of the multiplex PCR reads with MiXCR, one entry per CDR3 protein. The table shows under 200,000 distinct CDR3 sequences, with about 9.4% occurring only once. The sample belongs to a study of T cells in Graves' hyperthyroidism and ophthalmopathy.

Sequencing input: blood. This clonotype was obtained from a woman aged 18-35 years with Graves' hyperthyroidism that later progressed to Graves' ophthalmopathy. The V gene is TRBV11-1, the J gene TRBJ1-1, with a possible D match to TRBD1 (5 bases). CDR3 loop: CASSRGSTAFEAFF. The CDR3 region has the DNA TGTGCCAGCAGTCGCGGGTCGACAGCCTTTGAAGCTTTCTTT.